Shown below are 20 T cell receptor beta chains from a single sample sequenced in a study of T cells in Graves' hyperthyroidism and ophthalmopathy. Amplified TCR beta CDR3 regions derived from RNA transcripts. HTBI primers were employed in a first-round RT-PCR of the TCR CDR3. TCRdb fed the multiplex PCR reads into MiXCR, producing one record per CDR3 protein. The data contain under 350,000 distinct CDR3 sequences, around 23% of them singletons. The material sequenced was blood. Every receptor here comes from a woman aged 45-60 years with Graves' hyperthyroidism.

This chain joins TRBV18 and TRBJ2-7; 7 positions agree with TRBD1. J gave up 2 bases and V 3 bases, and 7 bases lay outside the gene matches. The CDR3 sequence is 15 residues long. CDR1 KGHSH and CDR2 LQKENI come from the germline V gene. CDR3 nucleotide sequence: TGTGCCAGCTCACCTGGGACAGACAAAGCCTACGAGCAGTACTTC. It is translated as CASSPGTDKAYEQYF.

CDR3 nucleotide sequence: TGTGCCAGCAGCTTAGACACCTTTGAAGCTTTCTTT. Its translation is CASSLDTFEAFF. The rearrangement links TRBV11-3 to TRBJ1-1, with D hard to call. The V and J ends lost 0 bases and 7 bases respectively, with 6 bases between them. CDR1 SGHNT and CDR2 YENEEA come from the germline V gene. This CDR3 region has 12 residues.

This clonotype was counted many times. The chain recombines TRBV10-3 with TRBJ2-1, with D possibly TRBD2 on 6 matching bases. CDR3 size: 13 residues. V lost 11 bases and J 7 bases, leaving 18 bases between the germline ends. Germline loops: CDR1 ENHRY, CDR2 SYGVKD. The CDR3 is CALRSGGQNEQFF. The CDR3 DNA sequence: TGTGCCCTACGTAGTGGAGGGCAGAATGAGCAGTTCTTC.

This clonotype was found many times. V is TRBV2 and J is TRBJ2-7; D is tentatively TRBD1 or TRBD2 (5 bases each). CDR1 and CDR2 from the germline V gene are SNHLY and FYNNEI. The V and J ends lost 6 bases and 0 bases respectively, with 12 bases between them. This CDR3 comprises 14 residues. The CDR3 protein is CASSAGAVSYEQYF. In DNA form, the CDR3 reads TGTGCCAGCAGCGCCGGGGCAGTCTCCTACGAGCAGTACTTC.

V and J are TRBV3-1 and TRBJ2-5; 8 bases fit TRBD1. Germline V CDR1 and CDR2: LGHDT, YNNKEL (reference sequence). The CDR3 spans 16 residues. V shed 4 bases, J shed 1 base, and the junction held 8 bases outside the gene matches. The CDR3 DNA follows: TGTGCCAGCAGCCCTGGACAGGGACAGATCCAAGAGACCCAGTACTTC. It translates to CASSPGQGQIQETQYF.

The V call is TRBV28, the J call TRBJ1-5; possibly TRBD1 for D (6 bases). Trimming shortened V by 8 bases and J by 5 bases, and 13 bases separated the two germline ends. This CDR3 has 13 amino acids. Per germline, CDR1 MDHEN and CDR2 SYDVKM. In nucleotides, the CDR3 is TGTGCCAGCGGACCAGGGGCCTATCAGCCCCAGCATTTT. Amino acid sequence: CASGPGAYQPQHF.

This clonotype was found a few times. V and J are TRBV6-1 and TRBJ2-2; D gene uncertain. Germline values: CDR1 MNHNS, CDR2 SASEGT. The CDR3 extends over 15 amino acids. Trimming cost V 6 bases and J 6 bases, with 17 bases left between them. The CDR3 DNA sequence: TGTGCCAGCAGGGATTTATGGATACCCCCCGGGGAGCTGTTTTTT. Its protein is CASRDLWIPPGELFF.

This clonotype has a count of ten or more. The genes are TRBV7-8 and TRBJ2-5; 7 nucleotides match TRBD1. This CDR3 is 14 amino acids long. The germline CDR1 and CDR2 sequences are SGHVS and FQNEAQ. Germline trimming cut 1 base from V and 1 base from J; bases unmatched to any gene: 0. In DNA form, the CDR3 reads TGTGCCAGCAGCTTAGGGGACAGCCAAGAGACCCAGTACTTC. Its translation is CASSLGDSQETQYF.

This clonotype was counted at least ten times. This chain uses TRBV24-1 with TRBJ2-1; perhaps TRBD2 as D (6 bases). Germline CDR1 and CDR2: KGHDR and SFDVKD. V lost 4 bases and J 0 bases, leaving 21 bases between the germline ends. This CDR3 region has 19 residues. The CDR3 loop reads CATSDVAEALTSSYNEQFF. CDR3 sequence (DNA): TGTGCCACCAGTGACGTGGCAGAAGCACTGACTAGCTCCTACAATGAGCAGTTCTTC.

The chain recombines TRBV7-9 with TRBJ1-2, with TRBD1 matching 8 bases. The CDR3 is made up of 14 amino acids. V lost 0 bases to trimming and J lost 8 bases; unmatched junction nucleotides: 5. The germline V gene has CDR1 SEHNR and CDR2 FQNEAQ (reference sequence). Here the CDR3 reads CASSLAGTGEGYTF. The CDR3 DNA is TGTGCCAGCAGCTTAGCAGGGACAGGTGAAGGCTACACCTTC.

This clonotype turned up a few times. V usage is TRBV12-3 or TRBV12-4 and J usage is TRBJ1-1; D possibly corresponds to TRBD1 (6 bases). Trimming left V 2 bases short and J 10 bases short, with 17 bases between. The CDR3 consists of 14 residues. In DNA form, the CDR3 reads TGTGCCAGCAGTTTACGGCAGGGGCGCTTAGCAGCTTTCTTT. Translation gives CASSLRQGRLAAFF.

This clonotype has at least ten counts. This chain links TRBV7-9 with TRBJ2-5, with D uncertain. The CDR3 is made up of 14 amino acids. Trimming stripped 5 bases from V and 3 bases from J, with 13 bases between. Germline CDR1 is SEHNR and CDR2 is FQNEAQ (reference sequence). CDR3 nucleotides: TGTGCCAGCAGCCCCCGGAACAAGGAAGAGACCCAGTACTTC. Translation: CASSPRNKEETQYF.

The chain is built from TRBV12-3 or TRBV12-4 and TRBJ2-2, with 7 bases identical to TRBD1. V shed 3 bases and J 0 bases; nucleotides not matched to a gene: 4. The CDR3 has 16 amino acids. The CDR3 sequence is CASSFGTDANTGELFF. DNA of the CDR3: TGTGCCAGCAGTTTTGGGACAGATGCGAACACCGGGGAGCTGTTTTTT.

Note on this clonotype: The missing conserved phenylalanine or tryptophan at the end of this CDR3 makes a read error likely. J is TRBJ2-2 and V is TRBV6-1, with D maybe TRBD1 (6 bases). The germline V gene has CDR1 MNHNS and CDR2 SASEGT. This CDR3 region has 16 residues. Trimming cost V 10 bases and J 0 bases, with 18 bases left between them. CDR3 DNA: TGTGCCACCCGCTGGGACATATACTCGAACACCGGGGAGCTGTTTTGT. Its protein is CATRWDIYSNTGELFC.

The rearrangement joins TRBV28 to TRBJ1-5, with D perhaps TRBD1 (5 bases). The CDR3 has 16 residues. CDR1 MDHEN and CDR2 SYDVKM come from the germline V gene. The germline V and J ends were trimmed by 3 bases and 3 bases, with 15 bases remaining between them. For the CDR3, the DNA is TGTGCCAGCAGTTTGATGGACAACGAATTCAATCAGCCCCAGCATTTT. Translated: CASSLMDNEFNQPQHF.

This clonotype was counted ten times or more. The gene calls are TRBV12-3 or TRBV12-4 and TRBJ1-2; TRBD1 might be the D (5 bases). Trimming cost V 5 bases and J 3 bases, with 13 bases left between them. This CDR3 is 14 amino acids long. The CDR3 coding sequence is TGTGCCAGCAGTACTACCGGGACGGACTATGGCTACACCTTC. As protein: CASSTTGTDYGYTF.

The rearrangement joins TRBV2 to TRBJ1-2; D gene ambiguous. With 3 bases removed from V and 7 bases from J, the gap between germline ends came to 15 bases. CDR1 is SNHLY, CDR2 FYNNEI, per germline. This CDR3 has 14 amino acids. The CDR3 DNA sequence: TGTGCCAGCAGTGATTCCATGGGGATTTCTGGCTACACCTTC. Its translation is CASSDSMGISGYTF. Full variable domain (missing parts from reference TRBV2 and TRBJ1-2): EPEVTQTPSHQVTQMGQEVILRCVPISNHLYFYWYRQILGQKVEFLVSFYNNEISEKSEIFDDQFSVERPDGSNFTLKIRSTKLEDSAMYFCASSDSMGISGYTFGSGTRLTVV.

The DNA of the CDR3 is TGTGCCAGCGCACCGGAGGGGCGGAACACTGAAGCTTTCTTT. This gives the protein CASAPEGRNTEAFF. The rearrangement uses TRBV13 and TRBJ1-1, with D possibly matching TRBD1 (5 bases). The CDR3 is made up of 14 amino acids. Germline V gene data show CDR1 as PRHDT and CDR2 as FYEKMQ (reference sequence). The V end was cut by 8 bases, the J end by 1 base, with 14 bases between.

The gene calls are TRBV28 and TRBJ2-1; 14 nucleotides agree with TRBD2. The germline V gene has CDR1 MDHEN and CDR2 SYDVKM. This CDR3 is built from 20 residues. Germline trimming cut 5 bases from V and 2 bases from J; bases unmatched to any gene: 14. The CDR3 DNA is TGTGCCAGCAGTCCCGCAAGGGGGACTAGCGGGAGATTGACCTACAATGAGCAGTTCTTC. This encodes CASSPARGTSGRLTYNEQFF. The full variable domain, its missing parts supplied by reference TRBV28 and TRBJ2-1, is DVKVTQSSRYLVKRTGEKVFLECVQDMDHENMFWYRQDPGLGLRLIYFSYDVKMKEKGDIPEGYSVSREKKERFSLILESASTNQTSMYLCASSPARGTSGRLTYNEQFFGPGTRLTVL.

This clonotype was counted many times. The V call is TRBV7-9, the J call TRBJ2-5; possibly TRBD2 for D (6 bases). Trimming removed 7 bases from V and 5 bases from J, with 14 bases in between. The germline V gene encodes CDR1 SEHNR and CDR2 FQNEAQ (reference sequence). The CDR3 is made up of 13 amino acids. The CDR3, as DNA: TGTGCCAGCAATAGAGGGGCGGGGGAGACCCAGTACTTC. It is translated as CASNRGAGETQYF.